The rows below give T cell receptor beta chains drawn from one sample of a study of OX40 agonist ivuxolimab in advanced cancers. The assay was immunoSEQ multiplex PCR, and TCRdb's table has in-frame clones only and misses some. This sample has roughly 60,000 clones, with 84% found just once. The sequenced sample was CD4+ or CD8+ T cells sorted from blood, obtained in a trial of the OX40 agonist ivuxolimab. The source of these receptors is an adult with an advanced solid tumor such as melanoma, head and neck, liver or kidney cancer. Each CDR3 is given with its conserved first and last residue. The D gene is left open where the match is weak. Clone size, where shown, is once, few, many, or a class for clones that have expanded.

j_call d_call clone_size v_call cdr3_aa cdr3_nt
TRBJ1-2 - - TRBV7-9 CASSSSGAGGYTF TGTGCCAGCAGCTCGTCCGGGGCCGGTGGCTACACCTTC
TRBJ2-3 TRBD1 few TRBV29-1 CSVNTGATQYF TGCAGCGTCAATACAGGGGCGACGCAGTATTTT
TRBJ1-4 TRBD1 - TRBV30 CAWRDGQGAANEKLFF TGTGCCTGGAGGGACGGGCAGGGGGCGGCTAATGAAAAACTGTTTTTT
TRBJ2-1 TRBD2 - TRBV5-4 CASSQPAGENYNEQFF TGTGCCAGCAGCCAACCAGCGGGAGAGAACTACAATGAGCAGTTCTTC
TRBJ1-2 - - TRBV11-2 CASSPQAGTYGYTF TGTGCCAGCAGCCCCCAGGCAGGGACTTATGGCTACACCTTC
TRBJ2-3 - - TRBV5-1 CASSLGGSPTDTQYF TGCGCCAGCAGCTTGGGTGGCAGTCCCACAGATACGCAGTATTTT
TRBJ2-5 - few TRBV2 CASSGGPLGETQYF TGTGCCAGCAGTGGAGGTCCTCTGGGGGAGACCCAGTACTTC
TRBJ2-7 TRBD2 - TRBV19 CASTSSGSTNEQYF TGTGCCAGTACCTCTAGCGGGAGTACTAACGAGCAGTACTTC
TRBJ2-1 TRBD1 - TRBV6-5 CASSRDRGRNEQFF TGTGCCAGCAGCAGGGACAGGGGGCGGAATGAGCAGTTCTTC
TRBJ1-5 - - TRBV7-2 CASSETRGQPQHF TGTGCCAGCAGCGAGACTAGGGGGCAGCCCCAGCATTTT
TRBJ2-3 TRBD2 - TRBV10-3 CASSAGLAGTQYF TGTGCCAGCTCCGCAGGGCTAGCGGGCACGCAGTATTTT
TRBJ2-1 TRBD2 - TRBV4-3 CASSQEAASGDYNEQFF TGCGCCAGCAGCCAAGAGGCCGCTAGCGGGGACTACAATGAGCAGTTCTTC
TRBJ2-7 TRBD1 - TRBV6-1 CASQGTGIPRQYF TGTGCCAGCCAGGGGACAGGGATCCCGAGGCAGTACTTC
TRBJ2-5 TRBD1 - TRBV5-6 CASSFRQGQETQYF TGTGCCAGCAGCTTTAGACAGGGCCAAGAGACCCAGTACTTC
TRBJ2-1 TRBD1 - TRBV30 CAWTPGTANNEQFF TGTGCCTGGACCCCCGGGACAGCCAACAATGAGCAGTTCTTC
TRBJ2-3 TRBD2 once TRBV7-6 CASSPGLAGEGTDTQYF TGTGCCAGCAGCCCGGGACTAGCGGGAGAGGGCACAGATACGCAGTATTTT
TRBJ1-5 - few TRBV29-1 CSVGGGFSNQPQHF TGCAGCGTTGGAGGGGGGTTTAGCAATCAGCCCCAGCATTTT
TRBJ1-3 - - TRBV6-1 CASSGGLGNTIYF TGTGCCAGCAGTGGAGGGCTCGGAAACACCATATATTTT
TRBJ1-3 TRBD1 few TRBV19 CASSTGQRNTIYF TGTGCCAGTAGTACGGGACAGCGGAACACCATATATTTT
TRBJ2-2 - once TRBV19 CASSISGNTGELFF TGTGCCAGTAGTATATCGGGGAACACCGGGGAGCTGTTTTTT
TRBJ1-1 - - TRBV5-4 CASSLAGNTEAFF TGTGCCAGCAGCTTGGCCGGTAACACTGAAGCTTTCTTT
TRBJ2-7 TRBD2 - TRBV7-2 CASSPVLAGAYEQYF TGTGCCAGCAGCCCCGTTCTAGCGGGAGCCTACGAGCAGTACTTC
TRBJ1-5 - - TRBV28 CASSPISQPQHF TGTGCCAGCAGTCCCATATCTCAGCCCCAGCATTTT
TRBJ2-5 - - TRBV10-3 CAITRDVKETQYF TGTGCCATCACTAGGGACGTAAAAGAGACCCAGTACTTC
TRBJ1-4 TRBD1 - TRBV2 CASSVFTGGEKLFF TGTGCCAGCAGTGTTTTTACAGGGGGCGAAAAACTGTTTTTT
TRBJ2-1 TRBD2 - TRBV18 CASSLPSGGAFRLFF TGTGCCAGCTCACTTCCTAGCGGGGGGGCCTTCAGGCTGTTCTTC
TRBJ2-3 - - TRBV2 CASSPGSGTDTQYF TGTGCCAGCAGTCCAGGGAGTGGCACAGATACGCAGTATTTT
TRBJ1-1 TRBD1 - TRBV18 CASSPREGARNTEAFF TGTGCCAGCTCCCCCAGAGAGGGGGCGCGAAACACTGAAGCTTTCTTT
TRBJ2-1 TRBD2 - TRBV9 CASSVAPPAGGRDEQFF TGTGCCAGCAGCGTAGCTCCCCCAGCGGGGGGGCGGGATGAGCAGTTCTTC
TRBJ2-3 - - TRBV19 CASSTPGRTDTQYF TGTGCCAGTAGTACCCCGGGCCGCACAGATACGCAGTATTTT
TRBJ2-7 TRBD1 once TRBV5-1 CASSLDRAYEQYF TGCGCCAGCAGCCTCGACAGGGCCTACGAGCAGTACTTC
TRBJ1-3 - - TRBV5-4 CASSLVPGTGNTIYF TGTGCCAGCAGCTTGGTGCCGGGGACTGGAAACACCATATATTTT
TRBJ2-7 TRBD1 - TRBV29-1 CSAQGTGIDEQYF TGCAGCGCCCAGGGGACAGGGATCGACGAGCAGTACTTC
TRBJ1-1 - - TRBV28 CASTLSWEGMNTEAFF TGTGCCAGCACTCTAAGTTGGGAAGGGATGAACACTGAAGCTTTCTTT
TRBJ2-7 - - TRBV28 CASSPAGAKYYEQYF TGTGCCAGCAGCCCCGCCGGGGCCAAATACTACGAGCAGTACTTC
TRBJ2-7 TRBD2 - TRBV7-9 CASSATSGRDEQYF TGTGCCAGCAGCGCGACTAGCGGGAGGGACGAGCAGTACTTC
TRBJ1-1 - - TRBV5-1 CASSLKAGNTEAFF TGCGCCAGCAGCTTGAAGGCTGGGAACACTGAAGCTTTCTTT
TRBJ1-5 - - TRBV19 CASSPLMEANQPQHF TGTGCCAGTAGTCCCTTGATGGAGGCTAATCAGCCCCAGCATTTT
TRBJ2-3 - few TRBV5-1 CASSLGQARGDTQYF TGCGCCAGCAGCTTGGGACAGGCAAGGGGGGATACGCAGTATTTT
TRBJ1-1 - few TRBV10-1 CASSDRNTEAFF TGCGCCAGCAGTGACAGGAACACTGAAGCTTTCTTT
TRBJ2-3 TRBD2 - TRBV19 CASRLAGGPSTDTQYF TGTGCCAGTAGGCTAGCGGGAGGACCTAGCACAGATACGCAGTATTTT
TRBJ2-7 - - TRBV10-1 CASSATQGNRHEQYF TGCGCCAGCAGTGCGACACAGGGCAATCGCCACGAGCAGTACTTC
TRBJ2-5 TRBD1 - TRBV10-3 CAIRGADRGVQETQYF TGTGCCATCCGTGGAGCAGACAGGGGAGTCCAAGAGACCCAGTACTTC
TRBJ1-5 - few TRBV7-8 CASSLAGHGNQPQHF TGTGCCAGCAGCTTAGCTGGGCATGGCAATCAGCCCCAGCATTTT
TRBJ1-1 - few TRBV30 CAWSVPEGLTFF TGTGCCTGGAGTGTTCCCGAGGGTCTAACTTTCTTT
TRBJ2-7 - - TRBV6-5 CASSYSRDALSYEQYF TGTGCCAGCAGTTACTCGAGGGACGCCCTTTCCTACGAGCAGTACTTC
TRBJ2-5 TRBD2 - TRBV29-1 CSVETSGGVQYF TGCAGCGTTGAAACTAGCGGGGGGGTCCAGTACTTC
TRBJ1-5 - - TRBV28 CASSSGDQPQHF TGTGCCAGCAGTTCGGGAGATCAGCCCCAGCATTTT
TRBJ1-5 TRBD1 once TRBV28 CATIRGTGGQPQHF TGTGCCACCATTAGGGGGACAGGGGGACAGCCCCAGCATTTT
TRBJ1-1 - - TRBV10-3 CAISDFEFPMTGEAFF TGTGCCATCAGTGACTTTGAATTTCCAATGACAGGTGAAGCTTTCTTT